This entry describes one T cell receptor beta chain. Time point here: pre-reinfection, 55 to 20 weeks before reinfection detection. Sorted cells were sequenced directly ex vivo without any in vitro expansion. Donors were people who inject drugs in the Montreal HEPCO cohort. At all three reinfection time points, viable CD3+ CD8+ CD45RO- cells from two donors served as controls. This CDR3 is built from 13 residues. Trimming pared 4 bases from V and 4 bases from J, leaving 9 bases between. Looked up from germline, CDR1 is MNHEY and CDR2 is SVGAGI. The entry originates in a study of memory CD8 T cells in hepatitis C reinfection. Study summary: Reinfection meant HCV RNA positivity after two negatives ≥60 days apart. Between 55 and 20 weeks before reinfection detection, pre-reinfection samples were drawn.

Some clones are missing from TCRdb's copy, which holds only in-frame ones; the method was immunoSEQ multiplex PCR. The data show just over 50,000 clones, roughly 90% seen once. The chain couples TRBV6-5 to TRBJ2-3; D is uncertain. The clonotype comes from a man between 18 and 35 years old with hepatitis C virus infection. Sequenced material: naive CD8+ T cells sorted from blood. CDR3 nucleotide sequence: TGTGCCAGCAGTTCTCACAGTGCAGATACGCAGTATTTT. Its protein is CASSSHSADTQYF.